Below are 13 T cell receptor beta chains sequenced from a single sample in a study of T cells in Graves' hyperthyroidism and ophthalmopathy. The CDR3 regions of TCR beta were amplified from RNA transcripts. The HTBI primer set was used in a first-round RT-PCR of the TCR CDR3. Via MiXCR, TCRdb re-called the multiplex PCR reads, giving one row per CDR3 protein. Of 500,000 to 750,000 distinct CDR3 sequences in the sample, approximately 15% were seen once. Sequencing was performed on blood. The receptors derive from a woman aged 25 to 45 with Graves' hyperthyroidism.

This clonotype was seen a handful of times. CDR3 sequence: CASSPAFGEADTQYF. The CDR3 bases are TGTGCCAGCAGCCCGGCGTTCGGGGAGGCAGATACGCAGTATTTT. The chain couples TRBV7-3 to TRBJ2-3; possibly TRBD2 for D (6 bases). The germline V and J ends were trimmed by 5 bases and 4 bases, with 16 bases remaining between them. Germline CDR1 is SGHTA and CDR2 is FQGTGA. CDR3 length equals 15 residues.

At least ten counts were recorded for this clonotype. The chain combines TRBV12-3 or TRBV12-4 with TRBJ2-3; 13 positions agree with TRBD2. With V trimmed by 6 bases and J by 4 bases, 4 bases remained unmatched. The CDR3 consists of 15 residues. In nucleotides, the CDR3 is TGTGCCAGCAGACGACTAGCGGGAGGCGCAGATACGCAGTATTTT. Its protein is CASRRLAGGADTQYF.

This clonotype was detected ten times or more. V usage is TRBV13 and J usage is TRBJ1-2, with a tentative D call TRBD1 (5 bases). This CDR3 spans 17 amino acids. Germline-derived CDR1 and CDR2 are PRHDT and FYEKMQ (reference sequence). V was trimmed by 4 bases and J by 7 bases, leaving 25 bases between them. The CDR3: CASSYLRAGPNFAGYTF. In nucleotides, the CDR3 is TGTGCCAGCAGCTACTTAAGGGCGGGACCGAATTTCGCTGGCTACACCTTC.

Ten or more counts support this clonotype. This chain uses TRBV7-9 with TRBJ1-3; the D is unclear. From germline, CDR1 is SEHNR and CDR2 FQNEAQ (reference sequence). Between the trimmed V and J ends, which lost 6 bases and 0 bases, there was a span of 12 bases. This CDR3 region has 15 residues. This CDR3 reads CASSRTANSGNTIYF. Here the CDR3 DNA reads TGTGCCAGCAGTAGAACGGCGAACTCTGGAAACACCATATATTTT.

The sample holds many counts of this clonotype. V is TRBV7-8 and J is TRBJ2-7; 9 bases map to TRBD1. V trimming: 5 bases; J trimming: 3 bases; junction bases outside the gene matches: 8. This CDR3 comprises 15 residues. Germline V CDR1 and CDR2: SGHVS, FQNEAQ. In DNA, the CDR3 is TGTGCCAGCAGCGTTACGGACAGGGGTGGCTACGAGCAGTACTTC. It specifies CASSVTDRGGYEQYF.

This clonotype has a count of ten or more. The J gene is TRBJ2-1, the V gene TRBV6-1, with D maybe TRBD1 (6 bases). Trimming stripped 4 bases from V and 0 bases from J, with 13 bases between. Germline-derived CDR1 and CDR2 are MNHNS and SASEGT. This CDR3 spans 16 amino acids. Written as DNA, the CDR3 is TGTGCCAGCAGTGGAAAGACAGGAGACTCCTACAATGAGCAGTTCTTC. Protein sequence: CASSGKTGDSYNEQFF.

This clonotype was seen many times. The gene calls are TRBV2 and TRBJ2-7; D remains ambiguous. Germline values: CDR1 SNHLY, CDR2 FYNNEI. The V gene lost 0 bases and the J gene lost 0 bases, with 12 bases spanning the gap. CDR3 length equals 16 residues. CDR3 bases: TGTGCCAGCAGTGAAGCGTCTGGGGTCAGCTCCTACGAGCAGTACTTC. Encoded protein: CASSEASGVSSYEQYF.

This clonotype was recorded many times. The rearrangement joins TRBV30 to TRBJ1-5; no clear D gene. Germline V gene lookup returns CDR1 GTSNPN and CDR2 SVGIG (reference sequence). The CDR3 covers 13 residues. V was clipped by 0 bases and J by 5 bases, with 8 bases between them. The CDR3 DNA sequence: TGTGCCTGGAGTGTACAGTCGGATCAGCCCCAGCATTTT. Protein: CAWSVQSDQPQHF.

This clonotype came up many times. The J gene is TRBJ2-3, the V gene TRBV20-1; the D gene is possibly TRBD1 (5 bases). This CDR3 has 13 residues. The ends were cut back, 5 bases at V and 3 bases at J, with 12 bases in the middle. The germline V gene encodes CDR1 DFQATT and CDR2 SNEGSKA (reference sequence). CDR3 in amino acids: CSASTVGTDTQYF. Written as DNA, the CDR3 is TGCAGTGCTTCGACAGTCGGAACAGATACGCAGTATTTT.

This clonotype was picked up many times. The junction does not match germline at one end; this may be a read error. CDR3 sequence reads: CSGTGTGSHEQYF. Here the CDR3 DNA reads TGCAGTGGGACCGGGACAGGCTCCCACGAGCAGTACTTC. V and J are TRBV20-1 and TRBJ2-7; 8 bases line up with TRBD1. Germline loops: CDR1 DFQATT, CDR2 SNEGSKA (reference sequence). The CDR3 length is 13 residues.

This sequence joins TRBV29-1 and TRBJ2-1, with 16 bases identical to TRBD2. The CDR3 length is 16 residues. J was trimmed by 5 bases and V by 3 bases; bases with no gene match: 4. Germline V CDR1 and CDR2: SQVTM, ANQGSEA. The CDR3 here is CSVEGGLAGGDNEQFF. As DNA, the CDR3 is TGCAGCGTTGAGGGGGGACTAGCGGGAGGGGACAATGAGCAGTTCTTC.

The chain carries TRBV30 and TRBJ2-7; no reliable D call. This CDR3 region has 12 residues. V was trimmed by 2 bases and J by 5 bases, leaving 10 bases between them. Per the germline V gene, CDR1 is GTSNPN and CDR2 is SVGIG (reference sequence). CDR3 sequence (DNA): TGTGCCTGGAGTATGTCGTTTGACGAGCAGTACTTC. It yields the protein CAWSMSFDEQYF. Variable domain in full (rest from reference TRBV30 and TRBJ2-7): SQTIHQWPATLVQPVGSPLSLECTVEGTSNPNLYWYRQAAGRGLQLLFYSVGIGQISSEVPQNLSASRPQDRQFILSSKKLLLSDSGFYLCAWSMSFDEQYFGPGTRLTVT.

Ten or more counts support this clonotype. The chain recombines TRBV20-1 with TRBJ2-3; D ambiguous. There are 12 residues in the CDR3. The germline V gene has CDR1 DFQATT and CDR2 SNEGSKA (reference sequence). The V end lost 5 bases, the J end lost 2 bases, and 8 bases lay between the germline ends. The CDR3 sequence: CSAYDNTDTQYF. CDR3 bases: TGCAGTGCTTATGACAACACAGATACGCAGTATTTT.